This passage covers 18 T cell receptor beta chains from one sample sequenced in a study of regulatory T cells in long-lasting Graves disease. TCR beta libraries were built with iRepertoire HTBI primers and Arm-PCR of CDR3 regions. TCRdb recomputed calls from the multiplex PCR reads with MiXCR, one row per CDR3 protein. Here the sample spans approximately 210,000 distinct CDR3 sequences, roughly 18% being singletons. Indicated time point: newly diagnosed GD, antithyroid drugs for less than 3 months. Scientists built the TCR library using RNA that was extracted from PBMCs. The sequences come from peripheral blood mononuclear cells (PBMCs), collected at new diagnosis, from a patient treated with antithyroid drugs. These receptors came from a female donor with Graves disease.

This clonotype was picked up many times. The V gene is TRBV18, the J gene TRBJ2-1, with D uncertain. The V gene lost 0 bases and the J gene lost 12 bases, with 12 bases spanning the gap. The germline V gene has CDR1 KGHSH and CDR2 LQKENI. This CDR3 has 13 amino acids. CDR3 DNA sequence: TGTGCCAGCTCACCACCGACGTTGATCCGGCAGTTCTTC. Amino acid sequence: CASSPPTLIRQFF.

This clonotype was counted many times. V usage is TRBV9 and J usage is TRBJ1-1, with a weak D call TRBD1 (5 bases). V lost 0 bases and J lost 1, with 22 bases in between. The CDR3 runs 19 residues. The V gene's germline CDR1 is SGDLS and CDR2 YYNGEE. The CDR3 spells CASSVESQRSGRRNTEAFF. The CDR3 DNA is TGTGCCAGCAGCGTAGAAAGCCAGAGGTCGGGACGGAGGAACACTGAAGCTTTCTTT.

This clonotype has a count of ten or more. This chain uses TRBV20-1 with TRBJ2-1; 9 bases map to TRBD2. The CDR3 consists of 15 residues. The V segment lost 0 bases and the J segment 8 bases; nucleotides outside the gene matches: 8. From germline, CDR1 is DFQATT and CDR2 SNEGSKA (reference sequence). As DNA, the CDR3 is TGCAGTGCTAGAGATCCAAGCGGGAGGTTCTATGAGCAGTTCTTC. Protein product: CSARDPSGRFYEQFF.

This clonotype was seen repeatedly, ten times or more. The chain's CDR3 is CASSSSRDGEQFF. The CDR3 bases are TGTGCCAGCAGCTCGAGCAGGGACGGTGAGCAGTTCTTC. The J gene is TRBJ2-1, the V gene TRBV11-2; D tentatively reads TRBD1 or TRBD2 (5 bases each). Germline lookup yields CDR1 SGHAT and CDR2 FQNNGV. This CDR3 spans 13 amino acids. The V end lost 4 bases, the J end lost 9 bases, and 13 bases lay between the germline ends.

This clonotype appeared many times. The genes are TRBV20-1 and TRBJ2-7, with 8 bases aligning to TRBD1. V was clipped by 3 bases and J by 3 bases; unmatched bases: 25. The CDR3 totals 20 residues. The germline CDR1 and CDR2 sequences are DFQATT and SNEGSKA (reference sequence). CDR3 DNA: TGCAGTGCTAGTGGACAAGGGACAGGTCGGCGGGGCCCCTTCGGCTACGAGCAGTACTTC. Translation gives CSASGQGTGRRGPFGYEQYF.

This clonotype appeared many times. The chain joins TRBV28 to TRBJ1-1, with no clear D. The germline V gene encodes CDR1 MDHEN and CDR2 SYDVKM. V was trimmed by 6 bases and J by 1 base, leaving 12 bases between them. This CDR3 is 14 amino acids long. CDR3 in DNA: TGTGCCAGCAGCTCTACGGGGTGGAACACTGAAGCTTTCTTT. Translation: CASSSTGWNTEAFF. Drawing the rest from reference TRBV28 and TRBJ1-1, the complete variable domain is DVKVTQSSRYLVKRTGEKVFLECVQDMDHENMFWYRQDPGLGLRLIYFSYDVKMKEKGDIPEGYSVSREKKERFSLILESASTNQTSMYLCASSSTGWNTEAFFGQGTRLTVV.

V and J are TRBV4-3 and TRBJ2-2; TRBD2 agrees at 16 bases. The CDR3 totals 18 residues. Germline lookup yields CDR1 LGHNA and CDR2 YSLEER. V dropped 0 bases and J dropped 5; count of bases not matched to a gene: 3. CDR3 nucleotide sequence: TGCGCCAGCAGCCAAGATGGGACTAGCGGGAGGGGTACCGGGGAGCTGTTTTTT. This codes for CASSQDGTSGRGTGELFF.

This clonotype was observed many times. The V call is TRBV20-1, the J call TRBJ2-7, with TRBD2 matching over 10 bases. V trimming: 6 bases; J trimming: 3 bases; junction bases outside the gene matches: 11. The CDR3 runs 15 residues. Germline-derived CDR1 and CDR2 are DFQATT and SNEGSKA (reference sequence). Here the CDR3 DNA reads TGCAGTGCCCCTAAAGGAACTAGCGGGAACTACGAGCAGTACTTC. Protein sequence: CSAPKGTSGNYEQYF.

The sample holds many counts of this clonotype. V gene TRBV12-3 or TRBV12-4 combines with J gene TRBJ1-2; D perhaps matches TRBD1 (6 bases). V was pared by 10 bases and J by 2 bases, with 14 bases between. The CDR3 covers 13 residues. The CDR3 spells CAIADQGNYGYTF. CDR3 bases: TGTGCCATCGCAGATCAGGGGAACTATGGCTACACCTTC.

The sample holds many counts of this clonotype. The chain has TRBV6-1 and TRBJ1-4; D is uncertain. The V gene's germline CDR1 is MNHNS and CDR2 SASEGT. V dropped 5 bases and J dropped 0 bases, with 7 bases sitting between them. The CDR3 loop spans 14 amino acids. CDR3 nucleotide sequence: TGTGCCAGCAGTCTTACGGCAACTAATGAAAAACTGTTTTTT. This gives the protein CASSLTATNEKLFF.

In its sample, this clonotype was seen a few times. At one end, the junction sequence differs from germline, possibly due to a read error. This chain joins TRBV10-3 and TRBJ1-2; 9 bases fit TRBD1. The CDR3 length is 16 residues. Germline V gene data show CDR1 as ENHRY and CDR2 as SYGVKD. CDR3 region: CATSDSRQGERYGYTF. CDR3 in DNA: TGTGCCACCAGTGATTCTCGACAGGGGGAACGCTATGGCTACACCTTC.

CDR3 residues: CASSLRPLGGAYEQYF. DNA for the CDR3: TGTGCCAGCAGCCTACGACCTTTGGGGGGAGCCTACGAGCAGTACTTC. J is TRBJ2-7 and V is TRBV11-1; maybe TRBD2 (6 bases). The germline V gene encodes CDR1 SGHAT and CDR2 FQDESV (reference sequence). The CDR3 runs 16 residues. The germline V and J ends were trimmed by 5 bases and 2 bases, with 19 bases remaining between them.

This clonotype was counted at least ten times. The chain uses TRBV7-2 and TRBJ2-2, with D perhaps given as TRBD1 or TRBD2 (5 bases each). This CDR3 is 15 amino acids long. V was trimmed by 4 bases and J by 4 bases, leaving 13 bases between them. Per the germline V gene, CDR1 is SGHTA and CDR2 is FQGNSA. The CDR3 sequence is CASSSEGQRTGELFF. CDR3 nucleotides: TGTGCCAGCAGCTCCGAGGGGCAGCGCACCGGGGAGCTGTTTTTT. Supplemented by reference TRBV7-2 and TRBJ2-2, the full variable domain reads GAGVSQSPSNKVTEKGKDVELRCDPISGHTALYWYRQSLGQGLEFLIYFQGNSAPDKSGLPSDRFSAERTGGSVSTLTIQRTQQEDSAVYLCASSSEGQRTGELFFGEGSRLTVL.

This clonotype was observed a few times. This chain links TRBV20-1 with TRBJ1-2; the D is unclear. The V gene's germline CDR1 is DFQATT and CDR2 SNEGSKA (reference sequence). This CDR3 is 11 amino acids long. V was shortened by 0 bases and J by 7 bases, with 6 bases between the two germline ends. In DNA, the CDR3 is TGCAGTGCTAGAGACGGGTTTGGCTACACCTTC. Protein: CSARDGFGYTF.

This clonotype was picked up many times. The chain has TRBV3-1 and TRBJ1-2; 7 nucleotides match TRBD1. Unmatched junction bases numbered 12, after V lost 5 bases and J lost 6 bases. Germline V gives CDR1 LGHDT, CDR2 YNNKEL (reference sequence). The CDR3 sequence is 15 residues long. CDR3 region: CASSEVPGQADGYTF. Here the CDR3 DNA reads TGTGCCAGCAGCGAAGTTCCTGGACAGGCTGATGGCTACACCTTC.

The rearrangement joins TRBV27 to TRBJ2-7; the D gene is possibly TRBD2 (6 bases). With 0 bases removed from V and 3 bases from J, the gap between germline ends came to 9 bases. CDR3 length: 14 residues. Looked up from germline, CDR1 is MNHEY and CDR2 is SMNVEV (reference sequence). The CDR3 spells CASSLSAGLYEQYF. As DNA, the CDR3 is TGTGCCAGCAGTTTATCGGCGGGACTCTACGAGCAGTACTTC.

This clonotype came up a few times. The chain carries TRBV5-1 and TRBJ1-2, with D hard to call. The CDR3 spans 14 residues. V lost 1 base, J lost 3 bases, and 10 bases lay in between. Germline lookup yields CDR1 SGHRS and CDR2 YFSETQ. CDR3 in DNA: TGCGCCAGCAGCTTGATACCTCTGGACTATGGCTACACCTTC. This codes for CASSLIPLDYGYTF. The complete variable domain, with remaining parts taken from reference TRBV5-1 and TRBJ1-2, reads KAGVTQTPRYLIKTRGQQVTLSCSPISGHRSVSWYQQTPGQGLQFLFEYFSETQRNKGNFPGRFSGRQFSNSRSEMNVSTLELGDSALYLCASSLIPLDYGYTFGSGTRLTVV.

This clonotype was seen repeatedly, ten times or more. The genes are TRBV20-1 and TRBJ1-5; D is unresolved. Germline-derived CDR1 and CDR2 are DFQATT and SNEGSKA (reference sequence). The CDR3 loop spans 12 amino acids. The V end lost 2 bases, the J end lost 1 base, and 3 bases lay between the germline ends. The CDR3 DNA follows: TGCAGTGCTAGACAGAGCAATCAGCCCCAGCATTTT. Its translation is CSARQSNQPQHF.